These 32 T cell receptor beta chains came from one sample sequenced in a study of identical twins. TCRdb recomputed calls from the 5' RACE reads with MiXCR, one row per CDR3 protein. The table shows 520,000 or so distinct CDR3 sequences, with 22% occurring only once. These data also featured in a second study, about T cells expressing NK-cell markers.

The sequenced sample consisted of CD4+ T cells sorted from blood. All receptors come from a woman in her late teens or twenties in good health.

The V call is TRBV2, the J call TRBJ2-2; D unclear. The CDR3 runs 14 residues. V was cut by 1 base and J by 1 base, with 4 bases left in between. Germline V gives CDR1 SNHLY, CDR2 FYNNEI. The chain's CDR3 is CASSEGRNTGELFF. The DNA of the CDR3 is TGTGCCAGCAGTGAAGGCAGGAACACCGGGGAGCTGTTTTTT.

This clonotype was found a few times. CDR3 bases: TGCAGTGTGGCACTAGCGGGATGGGAGACCCAGTACTTC. This translates into CSVALAGWETQYF. The chain carries TRBV20-1 and TRBJ2-5; 10 bases are shared with TRBD2. CDR3 length: 13 amino acids. CDR1 and CDR2 from the germline V gene are DFQATT and SNEGSKA (reference sequence). The J segment lost 5 bases and the V segment lost 7 bases, leaving 7 bases of the junction unmatched.

V gene TRBV5-1 combines with J gene TRBJ2-1, with 7 bases fitting TRBD2. V dropped 7 bases and J dropped 7; count of bases not matched to a gene: 8. CDR1 SGHRS and CDR2 YFSETQ come from the germline V gene. The CDR3 covers 13 residues. Here the CDR3 DNA reads TGCGCCAGCGGGCTAGCGGCGCGGAATGAGCAGTTCTTC. Translated: CASGLAARNEQFF.

This clonotype has just a few counts. The V and J genes are TRBV12-3 or TRBV12-4 and TRBJ1-2, with TRBD1 as a possible D gene (6 bases). V lost 6 bases and J lost 7, with 12 bases in between. The CDR3 covers 12 residues. Here the CDR3 reads CASRILTGGYTF. The CDR3 coding sequence is TGTGCCAGCAGGATACTGACAGGTGGCTACACCTTC.

V usage is TRBV5-1 and J usage is TRBJ1-2; unclear D gene. V was cut by 5 bases and J by 5 bases, with 19 bases left in between. The germline V gene has CDR1 SGHRS and CDR2 YFSETQ. CDR3 length: 15 residues. This CDR3 reads CASRDGNRRVYGYTF. CDR3 coding DNA: TGCGCCAGCAGGGACGGGAACCGAAGGGTTTATGGCTACACCTTC.

This clonotype was picked up a small number of times. The chain has TRBV10-3 and TRBJ2-7; D gene ambiguous. V was pared by 3 bases and J by 5 bases, with 11 bases between. This CDR3 region has 13 residues. The V gene's germline CDR1 is ENHRY and CDR2 SYGVKD. The chain's CDR3 is CAISEQVKHEQYF. DNA of the CDR3: TGTGCCATCAGTGAACAAGTCAAACACGAGCAGTACTTC.

This chain uses TRBV27 with TRBJ2-1; the D is unclear. V was shortened by 5 bases and J by 6 bases, with 8 bases between the two germline ends. CDR3 length: 12 amino acids. CDR1 and CDR2 (germline): MNHEY, SMNVEV (reference sequence). DNA for the CDR3: TGTGCCAGCAGTCGGCAACTCAATGAGCAGTTCTTC. Protein product: CASSRQLNEQFF.

The rearrangement uses TRBV20-1 and TRBJ1-5; the D is unclear. This CDR3 has 13 amino acids. Germline-derived CDR1 and CDR2 are DFQATT and SNEGSKA (reference sequence). Between the trimmed V and J ends, which lost 3 bases and 4 bases, there was a span of 10 bases. The CDR3 DNA follows: TGCAGTGCTAGCCCTACTTTTAATCAGCCCCAGCATTTT. It codes for CSASPTFNQPQHF.

This clonotype was seen many times. The chain joins TRBV7-9 to TRBJ1-3; the D is unclear. CDR1 and CDR2 from the germline V gene are SEHNR and FQNEAQ (reference sequence). V dropped 3 bases and J dropped 0 bases, with 3 bases sitting between them. This CDR3 comprises 13 residues. CDR3 DNA: TGTGCCAGCAGCTTGACCTCTGGAAACACCATATATTTT. This translates into CASSLTSGNTIYF. The full variable domain, completed using reference TRBV7-9 and TRBJ1-3, is DTGVSQNPRHKITKRGQNVTFRCDPISEHNRLYWYRQTLGQGPEFLTYFQNEAQLEKSRLLSDRFSAERPKGSFSTLEIQRTEQGDSAMYLCASSLTSGNTIYFGEGSWLTVV.

This clonotype was found many times. This chain uses TRBV25-1 with TRBJ1-1; 9 nucleotides align to TRBD1. The CDR3 is made up of 15 amino acids. Germline values: CDR1 MGHDK, CDR2 SYGVNS. Trimming cost V 6 bases and J 3 bases; bases outside gene matches: 8. The CDR3 nucleotides read TGTGCCAGCAGAGGTGCGGGACAGGGTTACACTGAAGCTTTCTTT. Translated: CASRGAGQGYTEAFF.

V is TRBV5-5 and J is TRBJ2-5, with TRBD2 as a possible D gene (5 bases). The ends were cut back, 4 bases at V and 0 bases at J, with 16 bases in the middle. Germline lookup yields CDR1 SGHKS and CDR2 YYEKEE (reference sequence). The CDR3 loop spans 16 amino acids. CDR3 sequence reads: CASSRYYGVHQETQYF. The CDR3, as DNA: TGTGCCAGCAGCCGATATTACGGGGTACACCAAGAGACCCAGTACTTC.

The chain joins TRBV27 to TRBJ2-1; 12 nucleotides align to TRBD2. With V trimmed by 5 bases and J by 7 bases, 9 bases remained unmatched. The CDR3 contains 16 residues. Per germline, CDR1 MNHEY and CDR2 SMNVEV (reference sequence). In DNA, the CDR3 is TGTGCCAGCAGTCTAGCGGGAGGGCCGTTTGATAATGAGCAGTTCTTC. Translated: CASSLAGGPFDNEQFF.

This clonotype has a count of ten or more. CDR3 residues: CASSRGVSYEQYF. The CDR3 nucleotides read TGCGCCAGCAGCCGCGGGGTCTCCTACGAGCAGTACTTC. This chain uses TRBV10-2 with TRBJ2-7; TRBD2 might be the D (6 bases). The length of the CDR3 is 13 residues. Germline assignment: CDR1 WSHSY and CDR2 SAAADI. Trimming pared 6 bases from V and 0 bases from J, leaving 9 bases between.

The chain recombines TRBV9 with TRBJ2-1, with D perhaps matching TRBD1 or TRBD2 (5 bases each). V was shortened by 0 bases and J by 3 bases, with 13 bases between the two germline ends. From germline, CDR1 is SGDLS and CDR2 YYNGEE. The CDR3 covers 16 residues. For the CDR3, the DNA is TGTGCCAGCAGCGTAGGGGCCGGGACCAGCTACAATGAGCAGTTCTTC. Its translation: CASSVGAGTSYNEQFF.

V is TRBV11-2 and J is TRBJ2-1; D ambiguous. This CDR3 comprises 13 residues. Trimming left V 8 bases short and J 6 bases short, with 14 bases between. Germline CDR1 reads SGHAT; CDR2 reads FQNNGV. The CDR3 protein is CASGKSYTNEQFF. The CDR3 nucleotides are TGTGCCAGCGGAAAGTCCTATACCAATGAGCAGTTCTTC.

The chain has TRBV18 and TRBJ1-1; tentatively, D is TRBD1 (5 bases). The germline V gene has CDR1 KGHSH and CDR2 LQKENI. The CDR3 spans 15 residues. V dropped 3 bases and J dropped 0 bases, with 11 bases sitting between them. The CDR3 is CASSPLEGLNTEAFF. DNA of the CDR3: TGTGCCAGCTCACCTCTGGAGGGACTGAACACTGAAGCTTTCTTT.

The chain is built from TRBV20-1 and TRBJ2-3; 11 bases line up with TRBD2. The CDR3 has 18 residues. Germline V gene data show CDR1 as DFQATT and CDR2 as SNEGSKA (reference sequence). Trimming cost V 0 bases and J 3 bases; bases outside gene matches: 11. CDR3 sequence reads: CSARDADWTSGLTDTQYF. The CDR3 DNA is TGCAGTGCTAGAGATGCGGACTGGACTAGCGGGTTGACAGATACGCAGTATTTT.

V gene TRBV7-9 combines with J gene TRBJ2-5, with D tentatively TRBD1 or TRBD2 (5 bases each). Germline V gene data show CDR1 as SEHNR and CDR2 as FQNEAQ (reference sequence). V was shortened by 5 bases and J by 4 bases, with 14 bases between the two germline ends. This CDR3 spans 14 amino acids. CDR3 nucleotides: TGTGCCAGCAGCCAGAGCCCGGGGACAGAGACCCAGTACTTC. Protein: CASSQSPGTETQYF.

A few counts support this clonotype. J is TRBJ2-1 and V is TRBV7-7; 11 bases are shared with TRBD2. The CDR3 covers 13 residues. Germline CDR1 is SSHAT and CDR2 is FNYEAQ (reference sequence). V lost 5 bases, J lost 10 bases, and 4 bases stayed unmatched. The CDR3 sequence: CASSLRTSGEQFF. The CDR3 nucleotides read TGTGCCAGCAGCCTACGGACTAGCGGGGAGCAGTTCTTC.

The chain links TRBV5-1 to TRBJ1-2; 7 nucleotides agree with TRBD1. Germline trimming cut 1 base from V and 7 bases from J; bases unmatched to any gene: 7. This CDR3 is 14 amino acids long. CDR1 SGHRS and CDR2 YFSETQ come from the germline V gene. In DNA, the CDR3 is TGCGCCAGCAGCTTGTTTGGACAGGAGGCTGGCTACACCTTC. This translates into CASSLFGQEAGYTF. Variable domain in full (rest from reference TRBV5-1 and TRBJ1-2): KAGVTQTPRYLIKTRGQQVTLSCSPISGHRSVSWYQQTPGQGLQFLFEYFSETQRNKGNFPGRFSGRQFSNSRSEMNVSTLELGDSALYLCASSLFGQEAGYTFGSGTRLTVV.

The chain recombines TRBV12-3 or TRBV12-4 with TRBJ2-3; D possibly corresponds to TRBD2 (7 bases). Trimming stripped 5 bases from V and 8 bases from J, with 14 bases between. The CDR3 covers 13 residues. CDR3 amino acids: CASSPWGGPTQYF. The CDR3 nucleotides read TGTGCCAGCAGTCCTTGGGGGGGCCCTACGCAGTATTTT.

The CDR3 reads CASVKGRGYTF. Written as DNA, the CDR3 is TGTGCCAGTGTTAAGGGGAGGGGCTACACCTTC. J is TRBJ1-2 and V is TRBV12-3 or TRBV12-4; D is perhaps TRBD1 (5 bases). V dropped 9 bases and J dropped 8 bases, with 13 bases sitting between them. The CDR3 loop spans 11 amino acids.

This clonotype was seen a handful of times. The rearrangement links TRBV6-5 to TRBJ2-1, with TRBD1 matching over 12 bases. Trimming at V came to 2 bases and at J to 13 bases, leaving 12 bases not matched to a gene. The germline V gene has CDR1 MNHEY and CDR2 SVGAGI. The CDR3 has 16 residues. The CDR3 DNA reads as TGTGCCAGCAGTTACCCAAAGGGGACAGGGGGCTCCTCACAGTTCTTC. Its protein product is CASSYPKGTGGSSQFF.

This clonotype was seen a handful of times. This sequence joins TRBV29-1 and TRBJ2-7; no reliable D call. V was clipped by 6 bases and J by 0 bases, with 9 bases between them. This CDR3 is 12 amino acids long. In germline, CDR1 is SQVTM, CDR2 ANQGSEA. CDR3 bases: TGCAGCGTCACCGGGTCCTCCTACGAGCAGTACTTC. It codes for CSVTGSSYEQYF.

This clonotype was seen a handful of times. This rearrangement joins TRBV10-3 to TRBJ2-1, with 8 bases matching TRBD2. The CDR3 covers 14 residues. Germline V gene sequence: CDR1 ENHRY, CDR2 SYGVKD. Losses at the gene ends were 2 bases for V and 5 bases for J; bases not matched to a gene: 2. CDR3 DNA sequence: TGTGCCATCAGTGAGCCCGGGGGGGACAATGAGCAGTTCTTC. This translates into CAISEPGGDNEQFF.

This clonotype was detected only a few times. The chain links TRBV6-2 or TRBV6-3 to TRBJ2-4; D is unclear. Trimming shortened V by 5 bases and J by 2 bases, and 4 bases separated the two germline ends. Looked up from germline, CDR1 is MNHEY and CDR2 is SVGEGT. The CDR3 has 12 amino acids. This chain's CDR3 is CASSETKNIQYF. Here the CDR3 DNA reads TGTGCCAGCAGTGAGACCAAAAACATTCAGTACTTC.

This chain links TRBV5-6 with TRBJ1-1; 8 bases fit TRBD1. In germline, CDR1 is SGHDT, CDR2 YYEEEE. With V trimmed by 6 bases and J by 3 bases, 7 bases remained unmatched. The CDR3 totals 14 residues. The DNA of the CDR3 is TGTGCCAGCACCCGGACAGGGTCCGACACTGAAGCTTTCTTT. Translation gives CASTRTGSDTEAFF. Full variable domain (rest looked up from reference TRBV5-6 and TRBJ1-1): DAGVTQSPTHLIKTRGQQVTLRCSPKSGHDTVSWYQQALGQGPQFIFQYYEEEERQRGNFPDRFSGHQFPNYSSELNVNALLLGDSALYLCASTRTGSDTEAFFGQGTRLTVV.

This clonotype showed up many times. V and J are TRBV20-1 and TRBJ2-1; 12 bases fit TRBD2. Trimming removed 3 bases from V and 5 bases from J; junction bases left unmatched: 5. This CDR3 has 15 residues. Germline V lookup: CDR1 DFQATT, CDR2 SNEGSKA (reference sequence). Here the CDR3 DNA reads TGCAGTGCTAGCCGGCTAGCGGGGGGGAACAATGAGCAGTTCTTC. Residues: CSASRLAGGNNEQFF.

The chain uses TRBV7-6 and TRBJ2-5; D not certain. The germline CDR1 and CDR2 sequences are SGHVS and FNYEAQ. The CDR3 has 12 residues. The germline V and J ends were trimmed by 5 bases and 5 bases, with 9 bases remaining between them. Here the CDR3 reads CASSRPTETQYF. In DNA, the CDR3 is TGTGCCAGCAGCCGCCCCACGGAGACCCAGTACTTC.

This clonotype was counted a few times. This sequence joins TRBV20-1 and TRBJ1-2; maybe TRBD1 (5 bases). CDR3 size: 13 residues. Trimming took 6 bases from V and 3 from J, leaving 14 bases between them. Germline CDR1 is DFQATT and CDR2 is SNEGSKA (reference sequence). The CDR3 loop reads CSAAPTADYGYTF. The CDR3 nucleotides are TGCAGTGCCGCTCCGACAGCCGACTATGGCTACACCTTC.

The sample holds many counts of this clonotype. The chain has TRBV12-3 or TRBV12-4 and TRBJ1-3; D gene uncertain. The CDR3 consists of 13 residues. V lost 6 bases and J 4 bases, leaving 10 bases between the germline ends. Written as DNA, the CDR3 is TGTGCCAGCAGCTACTACGAGGGAAACACCATATATTTT. Amino acids: CASSYYEGNTIYF.

V is TRBV6-1 and J is TRBJ1-2, with 7 bases lining up with TRBD1. This CDR3 has 14 residues. Trimming removed 5 bases from V and 5 bases from J; junction bases left unmatched: 8. Germline CDR1 is MNHNS and CDR2 is SASEGT. The CDR3 DNA reads as TGTGCCAGCAGTAGACACAGGGGAGATTATGGCTACACCTTC. Protein product: CASSRHRGDYGYTF.